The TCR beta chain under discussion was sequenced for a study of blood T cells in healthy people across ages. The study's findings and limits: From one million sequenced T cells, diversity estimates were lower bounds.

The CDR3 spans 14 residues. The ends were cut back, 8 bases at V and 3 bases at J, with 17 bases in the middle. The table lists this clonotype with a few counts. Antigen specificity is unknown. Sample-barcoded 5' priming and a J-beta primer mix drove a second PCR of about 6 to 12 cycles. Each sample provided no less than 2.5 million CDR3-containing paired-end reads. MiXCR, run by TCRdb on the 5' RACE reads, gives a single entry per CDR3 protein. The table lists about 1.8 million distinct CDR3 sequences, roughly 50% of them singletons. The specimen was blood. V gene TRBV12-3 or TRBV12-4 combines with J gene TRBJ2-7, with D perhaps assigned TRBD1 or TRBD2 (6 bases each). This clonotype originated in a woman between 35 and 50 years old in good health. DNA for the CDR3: TGTGCCAGCCTCCGGGGGCAGGGTAGCTACGAGCAGTACTTC. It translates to CASLRGQGSYEQYF.